These 14 T cell receptor beta chains were all obtained from the same sample, sequenced in a study of regulatory T cells in long-lasting Graves disease. Time point specified: persistent/refractory GD, antithyroid drugs over 5 years with positive TRAb. Isolated PBMC RNA provided the starting material for the TCR library. Relying on iRepertoire HTBI primers and Arm-PCR of CDR3 regions, the team built TCR beta libraries. In TCRdb, the multiplex PCR reads were re-called with MiXCR into one record per CDR3 protein. The table includes about 450,000 distinct CDR3 sequences, 20% to 25% detected once. The sample was peripheral blood mononuclear cells (PBMCs), taken when the disease was refractory, from a patient treated with antithyroid drugs. These TCRs come from a female donor with Graves disease.

The J gene is TRBJ2-3, the V gene TRBV30; possible D gene TRBD1, 5 bases. The CDR3 consists of 12 residues. The germline gives CDR1 GTSNPN, CDR2 SVGIG (reference sequence). The V end lost 7 bases, the J end lost 1 base, and 9 bases lay between the germline ends. As DNA, the CDR3 is TGTGCCTTATCGACAGGCACAGATACGCAGTATTTT. This gives the protein CALSTGTDTQYF.

This clonotype was seen only a few times. The chain combines TRBV18 with TRBJ1-5, with 7 nucleotides matching TRBD1. The V and J ends lost 1 base and 7 bases, in that order; junction bases with no gene match: 4. The germline V gene encodes CDR1 KGHSH and CDR2 LQKENI. This CDR3 is 14 amino acids long. Here the CDR3 reads CASSPRQGYQPQHF. CDR3 nucleotides: TGTGCCAGCTCACCACGACAGGGTTACCAGCCCCAGCATTTT.

The V and J genes are TRBV7-3 and TRBJ2-5; D possibly corresponds to TRBD1 (6 bases). The CDR3 spans 17 residues. In germline, CDR1 is SGHTA, CDR2 FQGTGA. Deletions cut 0 bases from V and 4 bases from J, with 18 bases between. DNA for the CDR3: TGTGCCAGCAGCTTAACATCATCCTACAGGGCCCCAGAGACCCAGTACTTC. It specifies CASSLTSSYRAPETQYF.

The chain couples TRBV7-2 to TRBJ2-7; D uncertain. V was trimmed by 1 base and J by 5 bases, leaving 15 bases between them. The germline V gene has CDR1 SGHTA and CDR2 FQGNSA. The CDR3 has 15 amino acids. CDR3 nucleotide sequence: TGTGCCAGCAGCTTAGAGTGGGGATCCGGTGACGAGCAGTACTTC. Translation gives CASSLEWGSGDEQYF.

This chain joins TRBV7-9 and TRBJ1-1; unclear D gene. In germline, CDR1 is SEHNR, CDR2 FQNEAQ (reference sequence). This CDR3 region has 15 residues. V was clipped by 1 base and J by 1 base, with 10 bases between them. As DNA, the CDR3 is TGTGCCAGCAGCTTAGTATCGAAGGGGAACACTGAAGCTTTCTTT. Its protein is CASSLVSKGNTEAFF.

This clonotype was seen ten or more times. V usage is TRBV7-8 and J usage is TRBJ1-6, with D possibly TRBD1 on 5 matching bases. Germline CDR1 SGHVS, CDR2 FQNEAQ. Trimming shortened V by 5 bases and J by 10 bases, and 18 bases separated the two germline ends. This CDR3 has 15 residues. The CDR3 region is CASSEDNQGWSPLHF. The CDR3 nucleotides read TGTGCCAGCAGCGAAGATAACCAGGGCTGGTCACCCCTCCACTTT.

This clonotype was found many times. The chain employs TRBV6-1 and TRBJ1-2, with no clear D. This CDR3 is 12 amino acids long. Germline V gene sequence: CDR1 MNHNS, CDR2 SASEGT. V lost 2 bases and J 2 bases, leaving 3 bases between the germline ends. Here the CDR3 DNA reads TGTGCCAGCAGTGAAAGGAACTATGGCTACACCTTC. Translated, it gives CASSERNYGYTF.

As regards this clonotype: Germline and junction disagree at one end, which may indicate a read error. The V and J genes are TRBV28 and TRBJ1-3; maybe TRBD1 (6 bases). The CDR3 is made up of 15 amino acids. The germline gives CDR1 MDHEN, CDR2 SYDVKM. CDR3 sequence reads: CASSQRQVSGNAIYF. CDR3 in DNA: TGTGCCAGCAGCCAGCGACAGGTCTCTGGAAACGCCATATATTTT.

The chain is built from TRBV11-2 and TRBJ2-1; D is unclear. CDR1 SGHAT and CDR2 FQNNGV come from the germline V gene. Trimming cost V 3 bases and J 6 bases, with 12 bases left between them. The CDR3 runs to 14 residues. The CDR3 nucleotides read TGTGCCAGCAGCTTGCTCGGACCATCCAATGAGCAGTTCTTC. Its translation: CASSLLGPSNEQFF. Combining the CDR3 with reference TRBV11-2 and TRBJ2-1 gives the whole variable domain EAGVAQSPRYKIIEKRQSVAFWCNPISGHATLYWYQQILGQGPKLLIQFQNNGVVDDSQLPKDRFSAERLKGVDSTLKIQPAKLEDSAVYLCASSLLGPSNEQFFGPGTRLTVL.

This clonotype turned up a few times. The chain carries TRBV6-5 and TRBJ2-7; weak D call: TRBD2 (6 bases). The CDR3 totals 14 residues. CDR1 is MNHEY and CDR2 is SVGAGI in the germline V gene. V lost 2 bases to trimming and J lost 5 bases, with 13 bases between them. The CDR3 reads CASSYGTGDDEQYF. The CDR3 DNA is TGTGCCAGCAGTTACGGGACGGGAGACGACGAGCAGTACTTC.

Concerning this clonotype itself: One end of the junction does not line up with germline, which may come from a read error. The chain uses TRBV11-1 and TRBJ1-1, with 9 bases identical to TRBD1. This CDR3 comprises 13 residues. Germline assignment: CDR1 SGHAT and CDR2 FQDESV (reference sequence). In DNA form, the CDR3 reads TGTGCCAGCGGAGGGACAGGGAACACTGAAGCTTTCTTC. It specifies CASGGTGNTEAFF.

The gene calls are TRBV18 and TRBJ1-3; D is unclear. Trimming removed 1 base at V and 0 bases at J, with 10 bases between. The CDR3 is 16 residues long. CDR1 and CDR2 from the germline V gene are KGHSH and LQKENI. CDR3 sequence: CASSPQDAISGNTIYF. CDR3 nucleotides: TGTGCCAGCTCACCACAGGACGCCATCTCTGGAAACACCATATATTTT.

This clonotype has a count of ten or more. The rearrangement links TRBV12-3 or TRBV12-4 to TRBJ2-7, with 9 nucleotides matching TRBD2. V shed 5 bases and J 4 bases; nucleotides not matched to a gene: 9. CDR3 length equals 15 residues. CDR3 sequence reads: CASSDASSGTYEQYF. The CDR3 bases are TGTGCCAGCAGTGACGCGTCTAGCGGGACATACGAGCAGTACTTC.

In this sample, this clonotype turned up many times. The V gene is TRBV29-1, the J gene TRBJ1-5, with D unresolved. Per the germline V gene, CDR1 is SQVTM and CDR2 is ANQGSEA. V shed 5 bases and J shed 7 bases, with 15 bases lying between them. This CDR3 spans 13 amino acids. The CDR3 protein is CSVSHSTQQPQHF. The CDR3 DNA reads TGCAGCGTTTCTCACAGCACGCAACAGCCCCAGCATTTT.